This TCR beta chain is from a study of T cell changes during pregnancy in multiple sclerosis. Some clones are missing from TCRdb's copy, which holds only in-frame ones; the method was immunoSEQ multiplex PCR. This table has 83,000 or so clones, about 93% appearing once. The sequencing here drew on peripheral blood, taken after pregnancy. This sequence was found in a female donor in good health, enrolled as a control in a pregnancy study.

The CDR3 DNA sequence: TGTGCCAGCAGTCGACTTGGCGCCTACGAGCAGTACTTC. This gives the protein CASSRLGAYEQYF. The chain employs TRBV6-5 and TRBJ2-7; D unresolved. The CDR3 consists of 13 residues. Per germline, CDR1 MNHEY and CDR2 SVGAGI. V gave up 5 bases and J gave up 2 bases, with 10 bases separating them.